The following is a TCR beta chain sequence with its context. Germline V gene sequence: CDR1 LNHDA, CDR2 SQIVND (reference sequence). CDR3 length: 15 amino acids. Trimming cost V 0 bases and J 8 bases; bases outside gene matches: 8. This entry is derived from a study of cytomegalovirus exposure and HLA in healthy donors. Profiling relied on immunoSEQ multiplex PCR, and the TCRdb table lists in-frame clones only, not all of them. Of roughly 150,000 clones listed, 88% were seen once; the top ten hold around 3%. The sequence came from a man aged 18 to 30 in good health and CMV-seronegative. The chain carries TRBV19 and TRBJ1-2; TRBD1 matches 8 bases. Sequenced sample: PBMCs. The CDR3 is CASSIETGGPSGYTF. As DNA, the CDR3 is TGTGCCAGTAGTATAGAAACAGGGGGGCCAAGCGGCTACACCTTC.